These 27 T cell receptor beta chains were sequenced from one sample in a study of Ad26.COV2.S vaccination and SARS-CoV-2 variants. Specified treatment: 15 to 20 received Ad26.COV2.S at low or high dose, single or two shots; about 5 received placebo; per-sample allocation not given. On day 63 after the first injection, vaccine and placebo recipients gave samples. Some clones are missing from TCRdb's copy, which holds only in-frame ones; the method was immunoSEQ multiplex PCR. The sample records a few hundred thousand clones, more than 80% being singletons. Here the sequenced sample was peripheral blood, taken in a trial of Ad26.COV2.S vaccine versus placebo. The receptor source for this set is a person between 18 and 65 years old who received the Ad26.COV2.S COVID-19 vaccine or a placebo.

The table lists this clone with a count of one. This chain uses TRBV5-1 with TRBJ2-2; TRBD2 agrees at 11 bases. Germline trimming cut 3 bases from V and 5 bases from J; bases unmatched to any gene: 3. Germline assignment: CDR1 SGHRS and CDR2 YFSETQ. CDR3 length: 15 amino acids. The CDR3 nucleotides read TGCGCCAGCAGCTCCCGGACTAGCGGGACCGGGGAGCTGTTTTTT. This codes for CASSSRTSGTGELFF.

In this sample, this clone turned up once. This sample includes further DNA sequences coding for the same CDR3. The chain links TRBV5-1 to TRBJ1-3, with 8 bases fitting TRBD1. CDR1 and CDR2 from the germline V gene are SGHRS and YFSETQ. After removal of 4 bases from V and 4 bases from J, the junction contained 4 bases not matched to a gene. The length of the CDR3 is 14 residues. CDR3 nucleotide sequence: TGCGCCAGCAGCCCGGGGACAGGAGGAAACACCATATATTTT. It codes for CASSPGTGGNTIYF.

The chain couples TRBV11-2 to TRBJ2-2; D may be TRBD1 (5 bases). Germline V gives CDR1 SGHAT, CDR2 FQNNGV. The V and J ends lost 1 base and 8 bases respectively, with 23 bases between them. The CDR3 spans 18 residues. For the CDR3, the DNA is TGTGCCAGCAGCTTAGGGTCCTTTTGGACACAGAGCTCTGGGGAGCTGTTTTTT. It codes for CASSLGSFWTQSSGELFF. The full variable domain, rest sourced from reference TRBV11-2 and TRBJ2-2, is EAGVAQSPRYKIIEKRQSVAFWCNPISGHATLYWYQQILGQGPKLLIQFQNNGVVDDSQLPKDRFSAERLKGVDSTLKIQPAKLEDSAVYLCASSLGSFWTQSSGELFFGEGSRLTVL.

This sequence joins TRBV5-1 and TRBJ2-7, with D hard to call. The V gene lost 5 bases and the J gene lost 5 bases, with 11 bases spanning the gap. The germline CDR1 and CDR2 sequences are SGHRS and YFSETQ. The CDR3 runs 12 residues. DNA of the CDR3: TGCGCCAGCAGATTAGGGCAGGACGAGCAGTACTTC. Amino acids: CASRLGQDEQYF.

CDR3 protein: CASSWGGAVGDETQYF. The CDR3 DNA is TGTGCCAGCAGTTGGGGTGGTGCGGTCGGGGACGAGACCCAGTACTTC. This sequence joins TRBV6-2 or TRBV6-3 and TRBJ2-5; D tentatively reads TRBD1 or TRBD2 (5 bases each). V was pared by 4 bases and J by 5 bases, with 20 bases between. Germline CDR1 is MNHEY and CDR2 is SVGEGT. CDR3 length: 16 amino acids.

This clone was observed a few times. The rearrangement joins TRBV2 to TRBJ1-1; D is perhaps TRBD1 (6 bases). This CDR3 comprises 13 residues. Germline loops: CDR1 SNHLY, CDR2 FYNNEI. Deletions cut 7 bases from V and 0 bases from J, with 9 bases between. The CDR3 reads CASTRDMNTEAFF. In DNA, the CDR3 is TGTGCCAGCACCAGGGACATGAACACTGAAGCTTTCTTT.

The J gene is TRBJ2-1, the V gene TRBV6-2 or TRBV6-3; 7 nucleotides agree with TRBD1. V lost 4 bases to trimming and J lost 4 bases; unmatched junction nucleotides: 13. Germline lookup yields CDR1 MNHEY and CDR2 SVGEGT. The CDR3 extends over 17 amino acids. In DNA, the CDR3 is TGTGCCAGCAGTTTTCCCCCGACAGGGCACTTTTACAATGAGCAGTTCTTC. Protein: CASSFPPTGHFYNEQFF.

The V and J genes are TRBV24-1 and TRBJ1-5, with D hard to call. CDR1 is KGHDR, CDR2 SFDVKD, per germline. This CDR3 region has 13 residues. Deletions cut 0 bases from V and 5 bases from J, with 4 bases between. As DNA, the CDR3 is TGTGCCACCAGTGATTTGGCCGATCAGCCCCAGCATTTT. The encoded protein is CATSDLADQPQHF.

The V and J genes are TRBV19 and TRBJ2-1, with D possibly TRBD2 on 6 matching bases. The ends were cut back, 4 bases at V and 4 bases at J, with 17 bases in the middle. The CDR3 is made up of 16 amino acids. Germline CDR1 is LNHDA and CDR2 is SQIVND (reference sequence). CDR3 in amino acids: CASSSSSGSGYNEQFF. The CDR3 bases are TGTGCCAGTAGTAGCTCCTCGGGTAGCGGTTACAATGAGCAGTTCTTC.

The rearrangement uses TRBV2 and TRBJ1-5; D remains ambiguous. Per germline, CDR1 SNHLY and CDR2 FYNNEI. This CDR3 is built from 13 residues. With 6 bases removed from V and 4 bases from J, the gap between germline ends came to 10 bases. In DNA, the CDR3 is TGTGCCAGCAGGGCACTTGGGAATCAGCCCCAGCATTTT. It yields the protein CASRALGNQPQHF. Using reference TRBV2 and TRBJ1-5 for the parts outside the CDR3, the full variable domain is EPEVTQTPSHQVTQMGQEVILRCVPISNHLYFYWYRQILGQKVEFLVSFYNNEISEKSEIFDDQFSVERPDGSNFTLKIRSTKLEDSAMYFCASRALGNQPQHFGDGTRLSIL.

This clone was seen a single time. V gene TRBV29-1 combines with J gene TRBJ2-1, with 10 bases matching TRBD2. Germline CDR1 is SQVTM and CDR2 is ANQGSEA. V lost 4 bases to trimming and J lost 0 bases; unmatched junction nucleotides: 6. CDR3 length equals 16 residues. CDR3: CSVGGLAFSSYNEQFF. CDR3 DNA sequence: TGCAGCGTTGGGGGACTAGCGTTTTCCTCCTACAATGAGCAGTTCTTC.

The genes are TRBV4-3 and TRBJ2-7; 10 bases are a match to TRBD1. The germline CDR1 and CDR2 sequences are LGHNA and YSLEER. This CDR3 is built from 15 residues. The V segment lost 1 base and the J segment 5 bases; nucleotides outside the gene matches: 5. In nucleotides, the CDR3 is TGCGCCAGCAGCCAAGGGGGACAGGGGATTCACGAGCAGTACTTC. Translating it yields CASSQGGQGIHEQYF.

The gene calls are TRBV29-1 and TRBJ1-2, with 7 nucleotides matching TRBD1. Germline assignment: CDR1 SQVTM and CDR2 ANQGSEA. This CDR3 is built from 15 residues. Unmatched junction bases numbered 14, after V lost 6 bases and J lost 4 bases. The CDR3 coding sequence is TGCAGCGTCCGACCCCCCGACAGGGAAAGCTATGGCTACACCTTC. Translated: CSVRPPDRESYGYTF.

This chain links TRBV7-9 with TRBJ1-1; D gene ambiguous. The CDR3 extends over 15 amino acids. The germline gives CDR1 SEHNR, CDR2 FQNEAQ (reference sequence). V lost 7 bases to trimming and J lost 1 base, with 16 bases between them. This CDR3 reads CASNPPLPWNTEAFF. CDR3 in DNA: TGTGCCAGCAACCCCCCTCTCCCTTGGAACACTGAAGCTTTCTTT.

This clone was observed at least ten times. This sequence joins TRBV7-2 and TRBJ2-7; unclear D gene. The germline V gene has CDR1 SGHTA and CDR2 FQGNSA. Trimming cost V 3 bases and J 3 bases, with 3 bases left between them. This CDR3 region has 11 residues. The CDR3 loop is CASSFLYEQYF. The CDR3 DNA is TGTGCCAGCAGCTTTCTCTACGAGCAGTACTTC. The full variable domain, its missing parts supplied by reference TRBV7-2 and TRBJ2-7, is GAGVSQSPSNKVTEKGKDVELRCDPISGHTALYWYRQSLGQGLEFLIYFQGNSAPDKSGLPSDRFSAERTGGSVSTLTIQRTQQEDSAVYLCASSFLYEQYFGPGTRLTVT.

The V call is TRBV5-1, the J call TRBJ2-2; 12 bases align to TRBD1. This CDR3 comprises 18 residues. Germline CDR1 and CDR2: SGHRS and YFSETQ. Germline trimming cut 4 bases from V and 2 bases from J; bases unmatched to any gene: 9. The DNA of the CDR3 is TGCGCCAGCAGCCAAAAAACGGGACAGGGGGCTAACACCGGGGAGCTGTTTTTT. It specifies CASSQKTGQGANTGELFF.

This chain uses TRBV7-2 with TRBJ2-3, with D unresolved. Germline CDR1 SGHTA, CDR2 FQGNSA. Trimming cost V 3 bases and J 0 bases, with 10 bases left between them. This CDR3 region has 15 residues. The CDR3 region is CASSFNRMSTDTQYF. CDR3 DNA sequence: TGTGCCAGCAGCTTTAACAGAATGAGCACAGATACGCAGTATTTT.

The genes are TRBV6-2 or TRBV6-3 and TRBJ1-6, with 8 bases identical to TRBD1. Germline trimming cut 2 bases from V and 7 bases from J; bases unmatched to any gene: 4. Germline CDR1 and CDR2: MNHEY and SVGEGT. The CDR3 runs to 15 residues. CDR3: CASSYQGQVNSPLHF. CDR3 sequence (DNA): TGTGCCAGCAGTTACCAGGGACAGGTCAATTCACCCCTCCACTTT.

The chain has TRBV19 and TRBJ1-2; tentative D call: TRBD1 (6 bases). Trimming took 7 bases from V and 4 from J, leaving 13 bases between them. The CDR3 runs to 13 residues. Per the germline V gene, CDR1 is LNHDA and CDR2 is SQIVND (reference sequence). CDR3: CASTLSRGYGYTF. DNA of the CDR3: TGTGCCAGTACCCTATCCAGGGGCTATGGCTACACCTTC.

The chain uses TRBV19 and TRBJ1-5; D is possibly TRBD1 (6 bases). V gave up 10 bases and J gave up 3 bases, with 10 bases separating them. The germline V gene encodes CDR1 LNHDA and CDR2 SQIVND (reference sequence). This CDR3 region has 12 residues. CDR3: CATGGPNQPQHF. CDR3 nucleotides: TGTGCCACCGGGGGCCCCAATCAGCCCCAGCATTTT.

J is TRBJ1-2 and V is TRBV19, with TRBD1 as a possible D gene (5 bases). Per the germline V gene, CDR1 is LNHDA and CDR2 is SQIVND (reference sequence). The CDR3 is 13 residues long. V was trimmed by 5 bases and J by 4 bases, leaving 11 bases between them. CDR3 loop: CASSSTVFYGYTF. In nucleotides, the CDR3 is TGTGCCAGTAGTTCGACAGTTTTCTATGGCTACACCTTC.

The CDR3 DNA reads TGTGCCAGTAGGGGGACCTTGAGGAACACTGAAGCTTTCTTT. Amino acids: CASRGTLRNTEAFF. V usage is TRBV19 and J usage is TRBJ1-1; D is possibly TRBD1 (5 bases). Germline assignment: CDR1 LNHDA and CDR2 SQIVND (reference sequence). The V end lost 6 bases, the J end lost 1 base, and 12 bases lay between the germline ends. The CDR3 spans 14 residues.

The chain couples TRBV3-1 (or the pseudogene TRBV3-2) to TRBJ2-5; 7 bases agree with TRBD2. Germline V CDR1 and CDR2: LGHDT, YNNKEL (reference sequence). This CDR3 is built from 16 residues. Trimming removed 2 bases from V and 2 bases from J; junction bases left unmatched: 8. CDR3 sequence reads: CASSQSFEGLQETQYF. CDR3 coding DNA: TGTGCCAGCAGCCAATCATTTGAGGGACTACAAGAGACCCAGTACTTC.

CDR3 sequence: CASSDSNSWTGGYQPQHF. The CDR3 nucleotides read TGTGCCAGCAGTGACTCGAATTCGTGGACAGGGGGATATCAGCCCCAGCATTTT. V and J are TRBV6-4 and TRBJ1-5; 10 positions match TRBD1. Losses at the gene ends were 0 bases for V and 5 bases for J; bases not matched to a gene: 10. CDR1 is MRHNA, CDR2 SNTAGT, per germline. The CDR3 length is 18 residues.

The J gene is TRBJ2-7, the V gene TRBV13; TRBD2 matches 7 bases. CDR1 and CDR2 from the germline V gene are PRHDT and FYEKMQ (reference sequence). CDR3 length: 13 residues. After removal of 3 bases from V and 4 bases from J, the junction contained 3 bases not matched to a gene. CDR3 residues: CASSFGTTYEQYF. CDR3 in DNA: TGTGCCAGCAGCTTCGGGACTACTTACGAGCAGTACTTC.

The genes are TRBV3-1 (or the pseudogene TRBV3-2) and TRBJ2-1; 10 bases match TRBD2. V trimming: 3 bases; J trimming: 7 bases; junction bases outside the gene matches: 12. CDR3 length: 17 residues. Germline loops: CDR1 LGHDT, CDR2 YNNKEL (reference sequence). The CDR3 reads CASSHFVRLAGVNEQFF. CDR3 in DNA: TGTGCCAGCAGCCATTTTGTTAGGCTAGCGGGAGTGAATGAGCAGTTCTTC.

This chain links TRBV6-5 with TRBJ2-1; D unresolved. V dropped 0 bases and J dropped 5 bases, with 5 bases sitting between them. This CDR3 region has 13 residues. Germline CDR1 MNHEY, CDR2 SVGAGI. CDR3 in DNA: TGTGCCAGCAGTTACTCCTCTCACAATGAGCAGTTCTTC. Protein product: CASSYSSHNEQFF.